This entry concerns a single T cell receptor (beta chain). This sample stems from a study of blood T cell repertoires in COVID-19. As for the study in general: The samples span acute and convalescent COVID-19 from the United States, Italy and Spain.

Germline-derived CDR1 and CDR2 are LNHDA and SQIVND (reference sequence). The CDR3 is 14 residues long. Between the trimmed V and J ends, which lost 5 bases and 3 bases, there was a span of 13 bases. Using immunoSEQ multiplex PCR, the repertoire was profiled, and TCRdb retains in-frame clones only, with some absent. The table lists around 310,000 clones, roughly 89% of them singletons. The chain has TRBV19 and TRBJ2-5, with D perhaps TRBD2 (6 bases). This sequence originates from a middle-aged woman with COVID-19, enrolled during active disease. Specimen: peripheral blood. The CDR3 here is CASSGGAGKETQYF. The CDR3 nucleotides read TGTGCCAGTAGTGGGGGTGCGGGAAAAGAGACCCAGTACTTC.